These T cell receptor beta chains were read from a single sample in a study of control samples from healthy donors and cancer patients. Only in-frame clones appear in the TCRdb table, and some are missing; sequencing was by immunoSEQ multiplex PCR. This sample carries about 160,000 clones, 80% to 90% of them seen once, and the ten largest clones take 12%. Sequencing input: blood. The source is a man in his thirties or forties in good health. The CDR3 runs from the conserved cysteine through the conserved F or W. D genes are given only for firm matches. For some rows the clone size is stated as once, few or many, or as a class when expanded; others skip it.

CDR3aa: CASRASSSYEQYF; CDR3nt: TGTGCCAGCAGGGCCTCTAGCTCCTACGAGCAGTACTTC; d_gene: NA; v_gene: TRBV28; abundance: NA; len: 13; j_gene: TRBJ2-7
CDR3aa: CASSQQGDYGYTF; CDR3nt: TGTGCCAGCAGCCAACAGGGGGACTATGGCTACACCTTC; d_gene: TRBD1; v_gene: TRBV3-1/TRBV3-2; abundance: NA; len: 13; j_gene: TRBJ1-2
CDR3aa: CASSSRQPGPTEAFF; CDR3nt: TGTGCCAGCAGTTCACGACAGCCGGGTCCGACTGAAGCTTTCTTT; d_gene: NA; v_gene: TRBV28; abundance: NA; len: 15; j_gene: TRBJ1-1
CDR3aa: CASSLRQGYGYTF; CDR3nt: TGTGCCAGCAGTTTAAGACAGGGCTATGGCTACACCTTC; d_gene: TRBD1; v_gene: TRBV12-3/TRBV12-4; abundance: NA; len: 13; j_gene: TRBJ1-2
CDR3aa: CASSLRLAGYEQYF; CDR3nt: TGTGCCAGCAGCTTGCGTCTAGCGGGTTACGAGCAGTACTTC; d_gene: TRBD2; v_gene: TRBV5-6; abundance: NA; len: 14; j_gene: TRBJ2-7
CDR3aa: CATSRDPSGGGGNTIYF; CDR3nt: TGTGCCACCAGCAGAGATCCGAGTGGAGGAGGGGGAAACACCATATATTTT; d_gene: NA; v_gene: TRBV15; abundance: NA; len: 17; j_gene: TRBJ1-3
CDR3aa: CAISQGLSSYEQYF; CDR3nt: TGTGCCATCAGTCAGGGCCTTAGCTCCTACGAGCAGTACTTC; d_gene: NA; v_gene: TRBV10-3; abundance: NA; len: 14; j_gene: TRBJ2-7
CDR3aa: CASSSQGARTEAFF; CDR3nt: TGTGCCAGCAGCTCACAGGGGGCGAGGACTGAAGCTTTCTTT; d_gene: TRBD1; v_gene: TRBV7-9; abundance: once; len: 14; j_gene: TRBJ1-1
CDR3aa: CASRDGHEQYF; CDR3nt: TGCGCCAGCAGGGACGGGCATGAGCAGTACTTC; d_gene: NA; v_gene: TRBV5-1; abundance: NA; len: 11; j_gene: TRBJ2-7
CDR3aa: CASSQDQAGQGRDTQYF; CDR3nt: TGCGCCAGCAGCCAAGATCAGGCGGGACAGGGGAGAGATACGCAGTATTTT; d_gene: TRBD1; v_gene: TRBV4-3; abundance: NA; len: 17; j_gene: TRBJ2-3
CDR3aa: CASIPGAGTTNYGYTF; CDR3nt: TGCGCCAGCATCCCGGGGGCCGGGACCACTAACTATGGCTACACCTTC; d_gene: NA; v_gene: TRBV5-1; abundance: NA; len: 16; j_gene: TRBJ1-2
CDR3aa: CASSPQAGNTIYF; CDR3nt: TGTGCCAGCAGTCCTCAGGCTGGAAACACCATATATTTT; d_gene: NA; v_gene: TRBV28; abundance: NA; len: 13; j_gene: TRBJ1-3
CDR3aa: CASRGYEKLFF; CDR3nt: TGCGCCAGCAGGGGGTATGAAAAACTGTTTTTT; d_gene: NA; v_gene: TRBV10-2; abundance: NA; len: 11; j_gene: TRBJ1-4
CDR3aa: CASSLAASSYNEQFF; CDR3nt: TGTGCCAGCAGCTTAGCGGCCAGCTCCTACAATGAGCAGTTCTTC; d_gene: NA; v_gene: TRBV7-3; abundance: NA; len: 15; j_gene: TRBJ2-1
CDR3aa: CASSIVLGGGGELFF; CDR3nt: TGTGCCAGTAGTATAGTGTTAGGGGGAGGCGGGGAGCTGTTTTTT; d_gene: NA; v_gene: TRBV19; abundance: NA; len: 15; j_gene: TRBJ2-2
CDR3aa: CASSYSGGRHTGELFF; CDR3nt: TGTGCCAGCAGTTACAGCGGGGGGCGTCACACCGGGGAGCTGTTTTTT; d_gene: TRBD2; v_gene: TRBV6-5; abundance: few; len: 16; j_gene: TRBJ2-2
CDR3aa: CASSDRGRKTYEQYF; CDR3nt: TGCGCCAGCAGTGACCGGGGGAGGAAAACCTACGAGCAGTACTTC; d_gene: NA; v_gene: TRBV10-1; abundance: NA; len: 15; j_gene: TRBJ2-7
CDR3aa: CAIRGQGAHEQYF; CDR3nt: TGTGCCATCAGGGGACAGGGGGCCCACGAGCAGTACTTC; d_gene: TRBD1; v_gene: TRBV10-3; abundance: NA; len: 13; j_gene: TRBJ2-7
CDR3aa: CASSLERAREQFF; CDR3nt: TGCGCCAGCAGCTTGGAGAGGGCCCGGGAGCAGTTCTTC; d_gene: NA; v_gene: TRBV5-1; abundance: NA; len: 13; j_gene: TRBJ2-1
CDR3aa: CASSGPPRGEQFF; CDR3nt: TGTGCCTCATCGGGACCTCCCCGGGGTGAGCAGTTCTTC; d_gene: NA; v_gene: TRBV28; abundance: NA; len: 13; j_gene: TRBJ2-1
CDR3aa: CASTSSGGEQFF; CDR3nt: TGTGCCAGCACATCTAGCGGGGGCGAGCAGTTCTTC; d_gene: TRBD2; v_gene: TRBV18; abundance: NA; len: 12; j_gene: TRBJ2-1
CDR3aa: CASEDRGHFGELFF; CDR3nt: TGTGCCAGCGAGGACAGGGGGCATTTCGGGGAGCTGTTTTTT; d_gene: TRBD1; v_gene: TRBV5-5; abundance: NA; len: 14; j_gene: TRBJ2-2
CDR3aa: CASSVGTGTYEQYF; CDR3nt: TGTGCCAGCAGCGTAGGGACAGGTACCTACGAGCAGTACTTC; d_gene: TRBD1; v_gene: TRBV9; abundance: NA; len: 14; j_gene: TRBJ2-7
CDR3aa: CASSQGRLNTEAFF; CDR3nt: TGCGCCAGCAGCCAAGGCAGACTTAACACTGAAGCTTTCTTT; d_gene: NA; v_gene: TRBV4-1; abundance: NA; len: 14; j_gene: TRBJ1-1
CDR3aa: CASSPDTRKQYF; CDR3nt: TGTGCCAGCAGCCCCGACACCCGGAAGCAGTACTTC; d_gene: NA; v_gene: TRBV12-3/TRBV12-4; abundance: NA; len: 12; j_gene: TRBJ2-7
CDR3aa: CASSRIAGTEVYGYTF; CDR3nt: TGTGCCAGCAGCCGAATTGCCGGGACAGAGGTTTATGGCTACACCTTC; d_gene: TRBD1; v_gene: TRBV6-2/TRBV6-3; abundance: few; len: 16; j_gene: TRBJ1-2
CDR3aa: CASTLGTGAPNTQYF; CDR3nt: TGTGCCAGCACCCTCGGGACAGGGGCCCCCAATACGCAGTATTTT; d_gene: TRBD1; v_gene: TRBV7-8; abundance: NA; len: 15; j_gene: TRBJ2-3
CDR3aa: CATSRVRLAGGSYEQYF; CDR3nt: TGTGCCACCAGCAGAGTCCGCTTAGCGGGGGGCTCCTACGAGCAGTACTTC; d_gene: TRBD2; v_gene: TRBV15; abundance: NA; len: 17; j_gene: TRBJ2-7
CDR3aa: CASSLEGQGVVQETQYF; CDR3nt: TGCGCCAGCAGCTTGGAAGGACAGGGGGTGGTGCAAGAGACCCAGTACTTC; d_gene: TRBD1; v_gene: TRBV5-1; abundance: NA; len: 17; j_gene: TRBJ2-5